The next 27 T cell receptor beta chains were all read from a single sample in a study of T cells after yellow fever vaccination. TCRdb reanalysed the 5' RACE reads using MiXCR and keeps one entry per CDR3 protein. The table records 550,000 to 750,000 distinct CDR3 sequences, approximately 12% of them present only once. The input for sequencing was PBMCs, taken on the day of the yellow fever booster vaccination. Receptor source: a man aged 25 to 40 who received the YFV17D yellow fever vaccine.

CDR3 residues: CASSSPGFPGVGDEQYF. The CDR3 nucleotides are TGTGCCAGCAGCAGTCCTGGATTTCCGGGAGTAGGCGACGAGCAGTACTTC. The J gene is TRBJ2-7, the V gene TRBV4-2; perhaps TRBD2 as D (6 bases). V lost 5 bases and J lost 5, with 25 bases in between. The CDR3 totals 17 residues. Germline CDR1 reads LGHNA; CDR2 reads YNFKEQ.

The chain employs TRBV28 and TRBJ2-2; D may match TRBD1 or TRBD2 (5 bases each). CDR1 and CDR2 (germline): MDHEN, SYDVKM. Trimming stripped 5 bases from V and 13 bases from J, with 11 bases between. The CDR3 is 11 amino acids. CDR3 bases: TGTGCCAGCAGTCGGTGGGGGTCGCTGTTTTTT. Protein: CASSRWGSLFF.

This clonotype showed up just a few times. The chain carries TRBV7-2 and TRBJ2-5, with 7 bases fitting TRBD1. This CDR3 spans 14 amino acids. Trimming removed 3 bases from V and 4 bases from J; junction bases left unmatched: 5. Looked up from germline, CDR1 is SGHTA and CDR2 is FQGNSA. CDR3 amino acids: CASSFAGTAETQYF. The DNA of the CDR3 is TGTGCCAGCAGCTTCGCCGGGACAGCAGAGACCCAGTACTTC.

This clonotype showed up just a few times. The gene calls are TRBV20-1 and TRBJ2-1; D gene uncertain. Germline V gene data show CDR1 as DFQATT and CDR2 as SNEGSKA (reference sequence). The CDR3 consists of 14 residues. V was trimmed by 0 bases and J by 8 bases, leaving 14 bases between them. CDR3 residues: CSAREGYFGDEQFF. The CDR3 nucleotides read TGCAGTGCTAGAGAAGGCTATTTTGGCGATGAGCAGTTCTTC.

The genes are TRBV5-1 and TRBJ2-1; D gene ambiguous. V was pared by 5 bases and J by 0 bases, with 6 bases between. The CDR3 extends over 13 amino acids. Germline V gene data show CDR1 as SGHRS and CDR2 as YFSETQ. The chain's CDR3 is CASSYYSYNEQFF. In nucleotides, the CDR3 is TGCGCCAGCAGTTACTACTCCTACAATGAGCAGTTCTTC.

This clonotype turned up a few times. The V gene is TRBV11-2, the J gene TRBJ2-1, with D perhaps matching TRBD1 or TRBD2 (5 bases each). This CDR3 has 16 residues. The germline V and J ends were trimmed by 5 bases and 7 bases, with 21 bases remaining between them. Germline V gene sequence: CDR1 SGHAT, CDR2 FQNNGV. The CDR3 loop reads CASSRTGAPPRNEQFF. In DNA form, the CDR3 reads TGTGCCAGCAGCAGAACCGGGGCCCCCCCGCGTAATGAGCAGTTCTTC.

The CDR3 DNA follows: TGTGCCAGCAGCCAGATGAGGGGGTACTCCTACGAGCAGTACTTC. Translating it yields CASSQMRGYSYEQYF. The chain links TRBV14 to TRBJ2-7; D perhaps matches TRBD1 (6 bases). V was pared by 3 bases and J by 0 bases, with 12 bases between. This CDR3 has 15 residues. Germline values: CDR1 SGHDN, CDR2 FVKESK.

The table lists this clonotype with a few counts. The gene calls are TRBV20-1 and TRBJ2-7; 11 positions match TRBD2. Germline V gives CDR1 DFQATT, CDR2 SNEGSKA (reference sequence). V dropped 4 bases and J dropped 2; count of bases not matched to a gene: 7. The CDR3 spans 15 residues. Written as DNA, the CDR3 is TGCAGTGCTATAAGAAGACTAGCGGGACCCTACGAGCAGTACTTC. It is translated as CSAIRRLAGPYEQYF.

CDR3 loop: CASSESRGLVVSAYEQYF. CDR3 DNA: TGCGCCAGCAGTGAGTCGAGAGGCTTAGTCGTTTCGGCCTACGAGCAGTACTTC. The chain recombines TRBV10-1 with TRBJ2-7; no clear D gene. Trimming shortened V by 0 bases and J by 2 bases, and 20 bases separated the two germline ends. CDR1 is WNHNN, CDR2 SYGVQD, per germline (reference sequence). This CDR3 has 18 amino acids.

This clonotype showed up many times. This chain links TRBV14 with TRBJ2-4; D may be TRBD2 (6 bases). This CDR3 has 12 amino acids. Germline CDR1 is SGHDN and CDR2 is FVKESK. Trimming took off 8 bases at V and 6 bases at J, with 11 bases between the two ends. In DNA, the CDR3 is TGTGCCAGCGGCGTGGGGGGAAACATTCAGTACTTC. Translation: CASGVGGNIQYF.

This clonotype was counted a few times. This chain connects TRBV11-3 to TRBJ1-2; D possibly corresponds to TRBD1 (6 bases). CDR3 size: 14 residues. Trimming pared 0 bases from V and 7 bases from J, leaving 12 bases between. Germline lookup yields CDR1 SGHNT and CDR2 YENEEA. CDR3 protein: CASSLDPQGVGYTF. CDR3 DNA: TGTGCCAGCAGCTTAGATCCACAGGGTGTTGGCTACACCTTC.

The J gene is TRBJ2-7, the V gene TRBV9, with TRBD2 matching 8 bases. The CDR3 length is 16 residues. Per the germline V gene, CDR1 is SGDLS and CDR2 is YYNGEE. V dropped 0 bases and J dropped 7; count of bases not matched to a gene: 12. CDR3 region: CASSVGGRKGFIEQYF. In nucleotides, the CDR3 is TGTGCCAGCAGCGTAGGCGGGAGGAAAGGCTTCATTGAGCAGTACTTC.

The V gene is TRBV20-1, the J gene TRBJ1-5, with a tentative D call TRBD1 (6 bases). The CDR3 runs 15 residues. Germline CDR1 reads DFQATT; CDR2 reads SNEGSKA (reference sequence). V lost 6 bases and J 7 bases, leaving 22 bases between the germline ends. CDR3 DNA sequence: TGCAGTGCCACGTCACAGGGAGGGGGGCTGCAGCCCCAGCATTTT. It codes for CSATSQGGGLQPQHF.

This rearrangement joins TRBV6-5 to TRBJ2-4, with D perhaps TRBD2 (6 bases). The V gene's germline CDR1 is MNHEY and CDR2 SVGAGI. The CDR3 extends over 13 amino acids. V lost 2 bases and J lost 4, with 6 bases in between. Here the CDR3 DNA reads TGTGCCAGCAGTTACGGGGGGAAAAACATTCAGTACTTC. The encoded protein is CASSYGGKNIQYF.

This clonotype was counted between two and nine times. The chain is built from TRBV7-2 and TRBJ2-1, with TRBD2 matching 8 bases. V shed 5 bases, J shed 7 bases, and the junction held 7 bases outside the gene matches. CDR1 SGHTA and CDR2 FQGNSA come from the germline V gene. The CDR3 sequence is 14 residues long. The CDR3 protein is CASSRGGSQNEQFF. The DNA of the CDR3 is TGTGCCAGCAGCCGGGGGGGCTCGCAAAATGAGCAGTTCTTC.

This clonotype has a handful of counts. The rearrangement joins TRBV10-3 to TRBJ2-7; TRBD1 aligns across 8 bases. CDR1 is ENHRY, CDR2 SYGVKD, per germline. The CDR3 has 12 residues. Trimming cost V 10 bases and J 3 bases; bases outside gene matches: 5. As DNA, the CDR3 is TGTGCCACCGGGACAGGAATCTACGAGCAGTACTTC. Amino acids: CATGTGIYEQYF.

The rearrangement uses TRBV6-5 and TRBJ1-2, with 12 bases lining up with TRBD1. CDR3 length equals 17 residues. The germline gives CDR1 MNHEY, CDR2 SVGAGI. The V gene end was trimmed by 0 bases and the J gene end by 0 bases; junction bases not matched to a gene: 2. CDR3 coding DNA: TGTGCCAGCAGTTACTCGGGACAGGGGGCATCTAACTATGGCTACACCTTC. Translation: CASSYSGQGASNYGYTF.

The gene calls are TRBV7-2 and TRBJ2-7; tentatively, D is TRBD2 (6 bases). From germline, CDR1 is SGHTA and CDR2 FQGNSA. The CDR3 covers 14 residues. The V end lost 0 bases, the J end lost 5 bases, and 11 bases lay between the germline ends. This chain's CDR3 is CASSLATGSDEQYF. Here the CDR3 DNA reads TGTGCCAGCAGCTTAGCCACCGGGAGCGACGAGCAGTACTTC.

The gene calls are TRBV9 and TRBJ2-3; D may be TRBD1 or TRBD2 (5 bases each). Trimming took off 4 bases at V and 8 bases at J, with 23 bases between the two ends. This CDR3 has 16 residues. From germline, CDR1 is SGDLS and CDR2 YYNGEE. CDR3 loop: CASSPRGAGSEGTQYF. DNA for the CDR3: TGTGCCAGCAGCCCCCGAGGGGCAGGGTCAGAGGGTACGCAGTATTTT.

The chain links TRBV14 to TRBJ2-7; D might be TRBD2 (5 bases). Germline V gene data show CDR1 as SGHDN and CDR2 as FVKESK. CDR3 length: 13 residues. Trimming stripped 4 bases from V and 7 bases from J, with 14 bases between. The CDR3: CASSPQRLSEQYF. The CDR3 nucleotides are TGTGCCAGCAGCCCGCAACGACTAAGTGAGCAGTACTTC.

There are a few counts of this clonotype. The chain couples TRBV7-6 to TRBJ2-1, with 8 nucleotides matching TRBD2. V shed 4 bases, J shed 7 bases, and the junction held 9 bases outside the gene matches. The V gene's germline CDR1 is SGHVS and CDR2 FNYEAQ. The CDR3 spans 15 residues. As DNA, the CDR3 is TGTGCCAGCAGCTCCCCGGGACTAGTTCATAATGAGCAGTTCTTC. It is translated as CASSSPGLVHNEQFF. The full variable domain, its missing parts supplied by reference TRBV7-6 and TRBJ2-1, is GAGVSQSPRYKVTKRGQDVALRCDPISGHVSLYWYRQALGQGPEFLTYFNYEAQQDKSGLPNDRFSAERPEGSISTLTIQRTEQRDSAMYRCASSSPGLVHNEQFFGPGTRLTVL.

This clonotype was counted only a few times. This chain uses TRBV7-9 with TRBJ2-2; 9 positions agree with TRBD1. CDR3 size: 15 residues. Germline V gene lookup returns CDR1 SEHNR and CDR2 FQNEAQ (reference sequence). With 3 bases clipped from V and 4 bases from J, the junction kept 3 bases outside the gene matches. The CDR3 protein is CASSFRTGATGELFF. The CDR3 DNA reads TGTGCCAGCAGCTTCAGGACAGGGGCCACCGGGGAGCTGTTTTTT.

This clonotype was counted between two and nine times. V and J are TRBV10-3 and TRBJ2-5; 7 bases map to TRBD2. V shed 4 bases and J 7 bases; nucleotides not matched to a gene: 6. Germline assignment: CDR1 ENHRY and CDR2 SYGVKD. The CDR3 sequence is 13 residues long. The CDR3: CAISGAGDGTQYF. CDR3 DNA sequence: TGTGCCATCAGTGGGGCGGGAGATGGGACCCAGTACTTC.

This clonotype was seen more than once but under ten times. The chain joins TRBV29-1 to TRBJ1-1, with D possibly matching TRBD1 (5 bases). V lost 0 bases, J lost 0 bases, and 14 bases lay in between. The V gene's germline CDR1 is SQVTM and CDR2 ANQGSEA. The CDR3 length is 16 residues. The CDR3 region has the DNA TGCAGCGTTGAAGAGGGGCAGGGATCCATGAACACTGAAGCTTTCTTT. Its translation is CSVEEGQGSMNTEAFF.

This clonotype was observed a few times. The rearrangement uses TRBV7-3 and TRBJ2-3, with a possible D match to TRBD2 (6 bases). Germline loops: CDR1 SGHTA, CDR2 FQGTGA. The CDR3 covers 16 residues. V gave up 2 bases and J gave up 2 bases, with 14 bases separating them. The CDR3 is CASSLLGRGPTDTQYF. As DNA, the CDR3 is TGTGCCAGCAGCTTACTTGGGCGGGGCCCCACAGATACGCAGTATTTT.

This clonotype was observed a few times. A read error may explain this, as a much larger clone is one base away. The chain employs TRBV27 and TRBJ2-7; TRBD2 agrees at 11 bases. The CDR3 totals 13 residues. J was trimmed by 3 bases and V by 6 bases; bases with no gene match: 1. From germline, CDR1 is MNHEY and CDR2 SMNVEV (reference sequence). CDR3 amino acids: CASRTSGIYEQYF. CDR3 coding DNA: TGTGCCAGCAGGACTAGCGGGATCTACGAGCAGTACTTC.

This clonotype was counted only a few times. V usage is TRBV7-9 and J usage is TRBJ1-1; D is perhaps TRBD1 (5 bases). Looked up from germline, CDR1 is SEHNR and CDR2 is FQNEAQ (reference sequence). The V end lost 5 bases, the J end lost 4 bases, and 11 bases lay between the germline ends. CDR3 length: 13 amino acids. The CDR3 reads CASSQGAGTEAFF. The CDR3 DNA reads TGTGCCAGCAGCCAGGGAGCGGGCACTGAAGCTTTCTTT.